This entry is about one T cell receptor (beta chain). Some clones are missing from TCRdb's copy, which holds only in-frame ones; the method was immunoSEQ multiplex PCR. Here the sample spans 200,000 to 250,000 clones, around 94% being singletons. This sample was included in a study of control samples from healthy donors and cancer patients. Trimming pared 5 bases from V and 6 bases from J, leaving 16 bases between. Germline CDR1 reads LNHDA; CDR2 reads SQIVND (reference sequence). This CDR3 contains 15 residues. The chain uses TRBV19 and TRBJ2-2, with D tentatively TRBD1 (5 bases). The clonotype was recovered from a man aged 45-60 years in good health. The source material was blood. In nucleotides, the CDR3 is TGTGCCAGTAGTCGGGTACAGGAGATCCCCGGGGAGCTGTTTTTT. Protein sequence: CASSRVQEIPGELFF. The full variable domain, completed using reference TRBV19 and TRBJ2-2, is DGGITQSPKYLFRKEGQNVTLSCEQNLNHDAMYWYRQDPGQGLRLIYYSQIVNDFQKGDIAEGYSVSREKKESFPLTVTSAQKNPTAFYLCASSRVQEIPGELFFGEGSRLTVL.